This record concerns one TCR beta chain sequence. This clonotype was seen a handful of times. There is no known antigen for this receptor. One base away there is no much larger clone; base qualities are not given. These data are taken from a study of T-cell reconstitution after alpha-beta-depleted transplantation in children (dated by TCRdb to about 2016). Some background on the complete study: Using TCR repertoire profiling, the study quantitatively followed how T-cell immune reconstitution unfolded in children after TCRalphabeta/CD19-depleted allogeneic hematopoietic cell transplantation.

Libraries were prepared through PCR. Sequencer: Illumina HiSeq 2500. Molecular barcoding was employed in the preparation of TCR libraries, with unique molecular identifiers being used to normalize TCRbeta repertoire quantification. TCRdb trimmed public reads at Q25 via fastp, called clones via MiXCR and kept in-frame beta chains. CDR3 protein duplicates are merged, each entry listing the most common genes and DNA. This sample comprises 250,000 to 300,000 distinct CDR3 sequences, 9.9% of them detected only once. Together, the top ten hold roughly a tenth of the sample. Trimming accounts for 6 bases at V and 0 bases at J, while the number of junction bases matched to no gene is 7. The CDR3 spans 18 residues, from the cysteine through the phenylalanine. The entry retains the CDR3 DNA only, 54 bases that are in frame from base 1. In the germline V gene, CDR1 corresponds to MGHDK and CDR2 to SYGVNS.

This sample comprised PBMCs from the stem cell graft donor, obtained from the stem cell graft. The chain couples TRBV25-1 to TRBJ2-6; 11 bases in the junction line up with TRBD2. This clonotype was sampled from a human donor who donated a stem cell graft to a child with SCID. CDR3 sequence: CASRPTSGAISGANVLTF. DNA sequence: TGTGCCAGCAGACCGACTAGCGGGGCGATCTCTGGGGCCAACGTCCTGACTTTC.